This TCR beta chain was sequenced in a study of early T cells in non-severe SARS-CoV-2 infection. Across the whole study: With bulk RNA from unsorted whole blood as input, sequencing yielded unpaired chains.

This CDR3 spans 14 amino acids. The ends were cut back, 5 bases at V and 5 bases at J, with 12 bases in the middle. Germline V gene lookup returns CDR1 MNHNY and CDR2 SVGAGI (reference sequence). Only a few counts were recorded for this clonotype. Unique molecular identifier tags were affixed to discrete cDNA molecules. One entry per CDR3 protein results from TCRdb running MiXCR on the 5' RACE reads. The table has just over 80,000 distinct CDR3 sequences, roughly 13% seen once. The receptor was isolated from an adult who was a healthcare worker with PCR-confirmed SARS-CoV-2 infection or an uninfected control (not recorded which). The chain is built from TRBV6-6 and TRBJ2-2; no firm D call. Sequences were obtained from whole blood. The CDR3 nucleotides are TGTGCCAGCAGTCTGAAGGAGTGGACCGGGGAGCTGTTTTTT. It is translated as CASSLKEWTGELFF.